Listed below are T cell receptor beta chains from one sample, sequenced in a study of cytomegalovirus exposure and HLA in healthy donors. Here immunoSEQ multiplex PCR was the method, and the copy in TCRdb shows in-frame clones only, minus some. This sample has 140,000 to 150,000 clones; approximately 80% occur once, and the top ten carry about 3.2%. The sequenced sample consisted of PBMCs. These receptor sequences come from a female donor in good health and CMV-seronegative. The CDR3 runs from the conserved cysteine through the conserved F or W. D genes are given only for firm matches. Not all rows give a size; the values are once, few, many and, for expanded clones, a class.

cdr3_length j_call clone_size d_call v_call cdr3_nt cdr3_aa
11 TRBJ1-2 few - TRBV6-1 TGTGCCAGCAGTCCGGGATACGGCTACACCTTC CASSPGYGYTF
13 TRBJ1-6 - - TRBV29-1 TGCAGCGTTGGAGAGGGGGGGGCCTCACCCCTCCACTTT CSVGEGGASPLHF
16 TRBJ2-7 - TRBD2 TRBV27 TGTGCCAGCACCCCATGGACTAGCGGGAGGGCCGGCGAGCAGTACTTC CASTPWTSGRAGEQYF
16 TRBJ2-7 - TRBD1 TRBV5-1 TGCGCCAGCAGCTTGGCCCTGGGACAGGGATCCTACGAGCAGTACTTC CASSLALGQGSYEQYF
11 TRBJ2-7 once - TRBV11-2 TGTGCCAGCAGCCCAGCGAACGAGCAGTACTTC CASSPANEQYF
15 TRBJ1-2 - TRBD1 TRBV9 TGTGCCAGCACCACCGGGACAGTCCCTAACTATGGCTACACCTTC CASTTGTVPNYGYTF
16 TRBJ2-4 - TRBD1 TRBV7-9 TGTGCCAGCAGCTTTGGTTACAGGGGGACCAAAAACATTCAGTACTTC CASSFGYRGTKNIQYF
16 TRBJ1-1 - TRBD1 TRBV5-4 TGTGCCAGCAGCTTGGAGCGGGACAGGGGGAACACTGAAGCTTTCTTT CASSLERDRGNTEAFF
15 TRBJ1-2 - - TRBV9 TGTGCCAGCAGCGTAGGGGGGGGTAGCGCCTATGGCTACACCTTC CASSVGGGSAYGYTF
15 TRBJ1-1 - TRBD1 TRBV14 TGTGCCAGCAGCCAACGGACAGGGATGAACACTGAAGCTTTCTTT CASSQRTGMNTEAFF
15 TRBJ1-3 - TRBD1 TRBV5-1 TGCGCCAGCAGCGTAACGGGGACAGGGACAAACACCATATATTTT CASSVTGTGTNTIYF
14 TRBJ1-1 - TRBD1 TRBV6-5 TGTGCCAGCAGTTACCGACAGGGGGCCACTGAAGCTTTCTTT CASSYRQGATEAFF
17 TRBJ2-6 - TRBD1 TRBV11-1 TGTGCCAGCAGCTTGAGAAGCGACAGGGCTGGGGCCAACGTCCTGACTTTC CASSLRSDRAGANVLTF
15 TRBJ2-3 - TRBD1 TRBV5-1 TGCGCCAGCAGCTTGGCAGGGGGCGCAAAGGTTACGCAGTATTTT CASSLAGGAKVTQYF
11 TRBJ2-1 - - TRBV20-1 TGCAGTGCTAGCGCAGGGGATGAGCAGTTCTTC CSASAGDEQFF
15 TRBJ2-2 once TRBD1 TRBV5-6 TGTGCCAGCAGTGGGGTGACAGGGGCCACCGGGGAGCTGTTTTTT CASSGVTGATGELFF
13 TRBJ2-7 - - TRBV27 TGTGCCAGCAGTTTTGGAGGGTCCTACGAGCAGTACTTC CASSFGGSYEQYF
15 TRBJ2-3 - TRBD1 TRBV7-6 TGTGCCAGCAGCCCCGGACAGGGGAGCACAGATACGCAGTATTTT CASSPGQGSTDTQYF
19 TRBJ1-3 - TRBD1 TRBV28 TGTGCCAGCAGTTTGAAGCCGGGACAGGGAGATGGAATCGGAAACACCATATATTTT CASSLKPGQGDGIGNTIYF
13 TRBJ1-2 - TRBD1 TRBV10-3 TGTGCCATCAGTGGGGACAGGAACTATGGCTACACCTTC CAISGDRNYGYTF
15 TRBJ2-7 - - TRBV7-9 TGTGCCAGCAGCTTTACCGGGACACGCTCCTACGAGCAGTACTTC CASSFTGTRSYEQYF
14 TRBJ1-5 - - TRBV4-1 TGCGCCAGCAGCCAAGCAGGGGTCGATCAGCCCCAGCATTTT CASSQAGVDQPQHF
14 TRBJ1-5 - TRBD1 TRBV28 TGTGCCAGCATTCCCTACAGGGGATACCAGCCCCAGCATTTT CASIPYRGYQPQHF
16 TRBJ1-5 few - TRBV6-6 TGTGCCAGCAGTTACCTCCCAGGACAGAGCAATCAGCCCCAGCATTTT CASSYLPGQSNQPQHF
15 TRBJ1-5 - - TRBV19 TGTGCCTCTACCAGTGGGCTTTCCCTCAATCAGCCCCAGCATTTT CASTSGLSLNQPQHF
15 TRBJ1-2 - - TRBV6-6 TGTGCCAGCAGCCTCTGGTCGGGGGGGGACTATGGCTACCCCTTC CASSLWSGGDYGYPF
14 TRBJ1-6 - TRBD1 TRBV27 TGTGCCAGCAGTGAGGGACAGGGGGCTTCACCCCTCCACTTT CASSEGQGASPLHF
14 TRBJ1-1 - TRBD1 TRBV4-1 TGCGCCAGCAGCAAGGGACAGGGGAACACTGAAGCTTTCTTT CASSKGQGNTEAFF
14 TRBJ1-6 few TRBD1 TRBV4-3 TGCGCCAGCAGCCCTACAGGGGGGAGCTCACCCCTCCACTTT CASSPTGGSSPLHF
16 TRBJ1-2 - TRBD1 TRBV7-9 TGTGCCAGCAGCTTCTCCCCGGGACAGGGTCCGGTAGGCTACACCTTC CASSFSPGQGPVGYTF
13 TRBJ2-3 - TRBD1 TRBV6-6 TGTGCCAGCAGAGGGGGCCTGACAGATACGCAGTATTTT CASRGGLTDTQYF
16 TRBJ2-1 once TRBD2 TRBV10-2 TGCGCCAGCAGTGAAGCTAGCGGGAGGGCCCTCGGTGAGCAGTTCTTC CASSEASGRALGEQFF
13 TRBJ1-1 few - TRBV29-1 TGCAGCGTTGTTCTGGGGCCGAACACTGAAGCTTTCTTT CSVVLGPNTEAFF
14 TRBJ2-7 - TRBD2 TRBV9 TGTGCCAGCAGCGTAGGGGACTATGGAGGCGAGCAGTACTTC CASSVGDYGGEQYF
11 TRBJ2-5 - - TRBV19 TGTGCCAGTAGTCCGGGGGAGACCCAGTACTTC CASSPGETQYF
14 TRBJ1-5 few TRBD1 TRBV6-5 TGTGCCAGCAGCTGGACAGGGGGCGATCAGCCCCAGCATTTT CASSWTGGDQPQHF
12 TRBJ2-7 - - TRBV14 TGTGCCAGGTTTAGGAGCGGATACGAGCAGTACTTC CARFRSGYEQYF
17 TRBJ2-4 - TRBD1 TRBV18 TGTGCCAGCTCATTGCTTTCCGGGACAGAAGCCAAAAACATTCAGTACTTC CASSLLSGTEAKNIQYF
14 TRBJ2-3 - - TRBV19 TGTGCCAGTAGCAGCGGAACCAGCACAGATACGCAGTATTTT CASSSGTSTDTQYF
13 TRBJ1-4 - - TRBV27 TGTGCCAGCAGACCTATTCGGGGTCTGGAACTGTTTTTT CASRPIRGLELFF
13 TRBJ1-2 few - TRBV7-9 TGTGCCAGCAGTCACGGACAGAACTATGGCTACACCTTC CASSHGQNYGYTF
12 TRBJ1-1 once - TRBV28 TGTGCCAGCAGCACTACGGGGGTTGAAGCTTTCTTT CASSTTGVEAFF
15 TRBJ2-1 - TRBD2 TRBV7-9 TGTGCCAGCAGCGTACTAGCGGGAGGTCCAAATGAGCAGTTCTTC CASSVLAGGPNEQFF
15 TRBJ2-5 - - TRBV5-4 TGTGCCAGCAGCTTGGATCAGGCAGACCAAGAGACCCAGTACTTC CASSLDQADQETQYF
14 TRBJ2-1 - - TRBV7-2 TGTGCCAGCAGCTTAGCGCCAGGGGCCAATGAGCAGTTCTTC CASSLAPGANEQFF
12 TRBJ1-5 - - TRBV6-6 TGTGCCAGCAGTTACCTTTCAGGCCACCAGCATTTT CASSYLSGHQHF
13 TRBJ1-4 - TRBD1 TRBV29-1 TGCAGCGTACAGGGGAGCCCTAATGAAAAACTGTTTTTT CSVQGSPNEKLFF
15 TRBJ1-5 - TRBD1 TRBV7-9 TGTGCCAGCAGCGATTCAGGGGGTCCCAATCAGCCCCAGCATTTT CASSDSGGPNQPQHF
13 TRBJ1-3 - - TRBV5-6 TGTGCCAGCAGCTTGCGGGGATTTGACACCATATATTTT CASSLRGFDTIYF
14 TRBJ2-3 - - TRBV5-1 TGCGCCAGCAGCTTGGCCCTAATCACAGATACGCAGTATTTT CASSLALITDTQYF
14 TRBJ1-3 - - TRBV30 TGTGCCTGGGGGCAGCAGGTCTCTGGAAACACCATATATTTT CAWGQQVSGNTIYF
15 TRBJ1-5 - TRBD1 TRBV19 TGTGCCAGTAGTATGGACAGGGGGAGGAATCAGCCCCAGCATTTT CASSMDRGRNQPQHF
12 TRBJ1-2 - - TRBV7-9 TGTGCCAGCAGCCCCGAGGCCTATGGCTACACCTTC CASSPEAYGYTF
16 TRBJ1-5 - - TRBV5-1 TGCGCCAGCAGCCCTGGGATCGGGGAGCGCAATCAGCCCCAGCATTTT CASSPGIGERNQPQHF